Detailed here is one T cell receptor beta chain. The antigen is not known. The entry originates in a study of T-cell memory formation after mild COVID-19. Study information: In these data, TCR clusters were largely donor specific. Study results and caveats: Certain responding clones were present in pre-infection memory, suggesting participation of cross-reactive memory. Largely, contracting CD4+ clones fell within CM and EM, and contracting CD8+ clones within EMRA. The study found balanced CD4/CD8 in clones contracting day 15 to 85 and a CD4+ lean in later expanders.

MiXCR, run by TCRdb on the 5' RACE reads, gives a single entry per CDR3 protein. The table lists around 470,000 distinct CDR3 sequences, around 20% of them singletons. V lost 2 bases, J lost 8 bases, and 10 bases stayed unmatched. Germline V gene lookup returns CDR1 SGHRS and CDR2 YFSETQ. This CDR3 contains 17 residues. J is TRBJ1-6 and V is TRBV5-1; 10 nucleotides agree with TRBD1. Specimen: PBMCs or a T cell subset sorted from them (not recorded which). The clonotype was recovered from an adult woman who had mild COVID-19 (a few samples of this study predate the infection). Cell type and time point are not known. CDR3 bases: TGCGCCAGCAGCTTAAGGCCCCCGGGACAGGGGCATTCACCCCTCCACTTT. Residues: CASSLRPPGQGHSPLHF.